The TCR beta chain described here comes from a study of CD8 T cells in ankylosing spondylitis. General study results and limits: About 8 highly homologous variants formed a TCR beta motif that appeared characteristic of ankylosing spondylitis blood.

It was by quantitative 5'-RACE with molecular barcodes that TCR beta libraries were made. TCRdb reprocessed the 5' RACE reads via MiXCR and lists one record per CDR3 protein. The sample lists 700,000 to 850,000 distinct CDR3 sequences, 10% to 15% occurring once. This clonotype was observed a handful of times. Its antigen is currently unknown. Trimming removed 2 bases from V and 4 bases from J; junction bases left unmatched: 3. The CDR3 has 14 amino acids. Per the germline V gene, CDR1 is DFQATT and CDR2 is SNEGSKA (reference sequence). V and J are TRBV20-1 and TRBJ2-3, with TRBD2 identical over 10 bases. This TCR derives from a male donor with ankylosing spondylitis. Material: blood, either unsorted or a sorted T cell fraction (not recorded which). The CDR3 region is CSARPSGSADTQYF. CDR3 DNA: TGCAGTGCTAGACCTAGCGGGAGCGCAGATACGCAGTATTTT.